A selection of T cell receptor beta chains follows, all from one sample in a study of response to subunit inactivated influenza vaccine. TCRdb itself ran the RT-PCR reads through MiXCR, one entry per CDR3 protein. The profile shows under 850,000 distinct CDR3 sequences, around a sixth of them singletons. The source was PBMCs from blood, collected roughly 5 days after vaccination. The receptors were gathered from a man in his fifties who received an inactivated influenza vaccine. Both conserved end residues are part of each CDR3.

v_call	j_call	cdr3_aa
TRBV6-2/TRBV6-3	TRBJ1-5	CASRRTGESNQPQHF
TRBV29-1	TRBJ1-1	CSVTGALNTEAFF
TRBV12-3/TRBV12-4	TRBJ2-7	CAIRGRLGQGLYEQYF
TRBV12-3/TRBV12-4	TRBJ2-5	CASSSAAFDQYF
TRBV24-1	TRBJ2-1	CATSGPGLARDYEQFF
TRBV3-1	TRBJ1-5	CASSPGTGWSNQPQHF
TRBV7-2	TRBJ1-3	CASRPGGVSGNTIYF
TRBV24-1	TRBJ2-7	CATSGSGPKQYF
TRBV5-1	TRBJ1-5	CASSLGDSLGQPQHF
TRBV21-1	TRBJ2-7	CASSEKTGDYEQYF
TRBV18	TRBJ1-1	CASSPLTQGLNTEAFF
TRBV4-1	TRBJ2-2	CASSQVVSGTSGTGELFF
TRBV6-2/TRBV6-3	TRBJ2-3	CASSYGLRGSTDTQYF
TRBV12-2	TRBJ1-1	CASRSPGGDTEAFF
TRBV7-2	TRBJ2-3	CASSLAGTSVRTQYF
TRBV29-1	TRBJ2-7	CSALQGPYEQYF
TRBV11-2	TRBJ2-6	CASSPLRGSGANVLTF
TRBV7-9	TRBJ2-1	CASSLAGGGSNEQFF
TRBV6-5	TRBJ2-2	CASSHRDRGGELFF
TRBV4-3	TRBJ1-5	CASSLDRGTDQPQHF
TRBV6-1	TRBJ2-2	CASSVSAGELFF
TRBV27	TRBJ2-1	CASSLRVLAGTDEQFF
TRBV4-2	TRBJ2-1	CASSQETGTSGGLRQFF
TRBV12-3/TRBV12-4	TRBJ1-4	CASSLGPAEKLFF
TRBV6-5	TRBJ1-5	CASSYSRRDQPQHF
TRBV12-3/TRBV12-4	TRBJ1-1	CASSLFGENTEAFF
TRBV20-1	TRBJ2-1	CSARNFGLAGEGEQFF
TRBV6-5	TRBJ2-7	CASSYPTGTGGNEQYF
TRBV24-1	TRBJ2-1	CATSDRGLAGVGNYEQFF
TRBV29-1	TRBJ1-2	CSVVQGGSNYGYTF
TRBV4-3	TRBJ1-6	CASSQVGGSPLHF
TRBV15	TRBJ2-1	CATSRGNGDNEQFF
TRBV3-1	TRBJ2-5	CASSQATQNTIAQYF
TRBV4-1	TRBJ2-7	CASSHRQGNYEQYF
TRBV6-1	TRBJ2-7	CASRLTLSALGYEQYF
TRBV7-2	TRBJ2-5	CASSPEMGVTQYF
TRBV5-1	TRBJ2-2	CASQTGANTGELFF
TRBV10-3	TRBJ1-1	CAISEAGGTEAFF
TRBV29-1	TRBJ2-1	CSVWTGGNEQFF
TRBV7-2	TRBJ1-6	CASSLTGLQNSPLHF
TRBV12-3/TRBV12-4	TRBJ1-5	CASTGGGNLNQPQHF
TRBV6-2/TRBV6-3	TRBJ2-1	CASLIDGGRRYEQFF
TRBV7-9	TRBJ2-4	CASSGTSGLSDIQYF
TRBV12-3/TRBV12-4	TRBJ2-5	CASGGSKGTQYF
TRBV7-3	TRBJ2-1	CASRPDRGSIETSAYNEQFF
TRBV30	TRBJ2-1	CAWNWQGFYNEQFF
TRBV28	TRBJ1-1	CASSRDRPNTEAFF
TRBV7-9	TRBJ2-3	CASSLIGPRGTDTQYF
TRBV6-1	TRBJ2-5	CASSEGSLWETQYF
TRBV4-2	TRBJ2-3	CASSQESSRRTDTQYF